These 14 T cell receptor beta chains share one sample of origin, sequenced in a study of shared clonotypes between healthy human individuals. The protocol was immunoSEQ multiplex PCR, while the TCRdb copy is restricted to in-frame clones and leaves out a portion. Seen here are 450,000 to 500,000 clones, 76% observed once, and the top ten hold roughly 13%. Sequenced: PBMCs. These receptors were collected from a woman in her thirties or forties in good health. Some clones in this sample may be carry-over from other donors' samples.

The chain combines TRBV4-3 with TRBJ2-1; the D gene could be TRBD1 or TRBD2 (7 bases each). Per germline, CDR1 LGHNA and CDR2 YSLEER. Trimming shortened V by 8 bases and J by 0 bases, and 14 bases separated the two germline ends. This CDR3 comprises 15 residues. The CDR3 DNA sequence: TGCGCCAGCTCACTCAGGGGGGGCTCCTACAATGAGCAGTTCTTC. Protein product: CASSLRGGSYNEQFF.

The chain combines TRBV6-1 with TRBJ2-7; possibly TRBD1 for D (6 bases). The CDR3 has 13 amino acids. Deletions cut 3 bases from V and 6 bases from J, with 12 bases between. Germline assignment: CDR1 MNHNS and CDR2 SASEGT. The CDR3 loop is CASSDAQGPEQYF. As DNA, the CDR3 is TGTGCCAGCAGTGATGCACAGGGCCCCGAGCAGTACTTC.

The V gene is TRBV12-5, the J gene TRBJ2-3; 7 positions agree with TRBD1. The germline V gene has CDR1 LGHNT and CDR2 FRNRAP. Losses at the gene ends were 7 bases for V and 6 bases for J; bases not matched to a gene: 7. This CDR3 has 13 amino acids. The chain's CDR3 is CASVPSTGDTQYF. CDR3 nucleotide sequence: TGTGCTAGTGTTCCGTCGACAGGGGATACGCAGTATTTT.

This clone was seen repeatedly, ten times or more. The gene calls are TRBV6-5 and TRBJ1-1; 7 nucleotides match TRBD1. The CDR3 is 16 residues long. V trimming: 4 bases; J trimming: 0 bases; junction bases outside the gene matches: 8. Per germline, CDR1 MNHEY and CDR2 SVGAGI. The CDR3 sequence is CASSLRQGLMNTEAFF. CDR3 nucleotide sequence: TGTGCCAGCAGTTTACGACAGGGACTAATGAACACTGAAGCTTTCTTT.

The CDR3 spells CASSLAEQGPGDTQYF. Written as DNA, the CDR3 is TGTGCCAGCAGCTTGGCGGAGCAGGGGCCTGGAGATACGCAGTATTTT. The chain couples TRBV5-4 to TRBJ2-3; D may be TRBD1 (6 bases). Germline V CDR1 and CDR2: SGHNT, YYREEE (reference sequence). The CDR3 has 16 residues. V was pared by 0 bases and J by 5 bases, with 16 bases between.

This clone has only a few counts. J is TRBJ2-3 and V is TRBV15; D unclear. CDR1 and CDR2 (germline): LNHNV, YYDKDF (reference sequence). The germline V and J ends were trimmed by 1 base and 11 bases, with 10 bases remaining between them. This CDR3 is built from 12 residues. The CDR3 sequence is CATSRVDGRQYF. The CDR3 DNA follows: TGTGCCACCAGCAGAGTCGATGGTAGGCAGTATTTT.

The chain couples TRBV4-1 to TRBJ1-6; D is possibly TRBD1 (6 bases). V was shortened by 0 bases and J by 11 bases, with 11 bases between the two germline ends. The CDR3 is 14 amino acids. The V gene's germline CDR1 is MGHRA and CDR2 YSYEKL. DNA for the CDR3: TGCGCCAGCAGCCAAGAAGGGGGGTTTGCACCCCTCCACTTT. This gives the protein CASSQEGGFAPLHF.

The CDR3 loop is CASSLASGVQETQYF. The CDR3 DNA reads TGTGCCAGCAGCTTGGCAAGCGGAGTTCAAGAGACCCAGTACTTC. The chain has TRBV7-9 and TRBJ2-5; TRBD2 is a possible D gene (5 bases). The ends were cut back, 3 bases at V and 2 bases at J, with 13 bases in the middle. Germline CDR1 is SEHNR and CDR2 is FQNEAQ (reference sequence). The CDR3 consists of 15 residues.

The gene calls are TRBV27 and TRBJ2-1; a weak D match, TRBD1 (5 bases). V lost 3 bases, J lost 8 bases, and 17 bases lay in between. Germline assignment: CDR1 MNHEY and CDR2 SMNVEV (reference sequence). The CDR3 runs to 15 residues. The CDR3 region is CASSLSQGTTDEQFF. CDR3 nucleotides: TGTGCCAGCAGTTTGAGCCAGGGAACTACAGATGAGCAGTTCTTC.

This clone was counted between two and nine times. A far larger clone is one nucleotide away, so this likely arose from a read error. Additional DNA sequences in this sample encode the identical CDR3. The rearrangement joins TRBV7-8 to TRBJ1-1; D is unclear. The V and J ends lost 1 base and 0 bases respectively, with 3 bases between them. The germline V gene has CDR1 SGHVS and CDR2 FQNEAQ. The CDR3 runs to 13 residues. The CDR3 region is CASSLDVNTEAFF. For the CDR3, the DNA is TGTGCCAGCAGCTTAGACGTGAACACTGAAGCTTTCTTT. The full variable domain, completed using reference TRBV7-8 and TRBJ1-1, is GAGVSQSPRYKVAKRGQDVALRCDPISGHVSLFWYQQALGQGPEFLTYFQNEAQLDKSGLPSDRFFAERPEGSVSTLKIQRTQQEDSAVYLCASSLDVNTEAFFGQGTRLTVV.

This chain joins TRBV19 and TRBJ1-5; no reliable D call. The CDR3 has 10 residues. Trimming took off 10 bases at V and 9 bases at J, with 10 bases between the two ends. CDR1 and CDR2 from the germline V gene are LNHDA and SQIVND (reference sequence). CDR3 loop: CATTGGPQHF. Here the CDR3 DNA reads TGTGCCACGACGGGAGGGCCCCAGCATTTT.

The rearrangement links TRBV10-3 to TRBJ2-5, with TRBD2 identical over 8 bases. V was clipped by 8 bases and J by 4 bases; unmatched bases: 9. The V gene's germline CDR1 is ENHRY and CDR2 SYGVKD. CDR3 length: 14 residues. The chain's CDR3 is CAIGSGAGSETQYF. The CDR3 DNA reads TGTGCCATCGGTAGCGGGGCGGGCTCAGAGACCCAGTACTTC.

The chain couples TRBV7-2 to TRBJ2-7; TRBD1 might be the D (6 bases). Looked up from germline, CDR1 is SGHTA and CDR2 is FQGNSA. The V end was cut by 5 bases, the J end by 4 bases, with 18 bases between. This CDR3 has 15 residues. The CDR3 sequence is CASSPGHSGRYEQYF. CDR3 in DNA: TGTGCCAGCAGCCCGGGACACTCCGGAAGGTACGAGCAGTACTTC.

The V and J genes are TRBV27 and TRBJ2-5, with 10 bases aligning to TRBD2. This CDR3 contains 16 residues. Germline loops: CDR1 MNHEY, CDR2 SMNVEV (reference sequence). With V trimmed by 4 bases and J by 3 bases, 8 bases remained unmatched. CDR3 DNA sequence: TGTGCCAGCAGTTCCTCTAGCGGGAGTTGGGAAGAGACCCAGTACTTC. It yields the protein CASSSSSGSWEETQYF.